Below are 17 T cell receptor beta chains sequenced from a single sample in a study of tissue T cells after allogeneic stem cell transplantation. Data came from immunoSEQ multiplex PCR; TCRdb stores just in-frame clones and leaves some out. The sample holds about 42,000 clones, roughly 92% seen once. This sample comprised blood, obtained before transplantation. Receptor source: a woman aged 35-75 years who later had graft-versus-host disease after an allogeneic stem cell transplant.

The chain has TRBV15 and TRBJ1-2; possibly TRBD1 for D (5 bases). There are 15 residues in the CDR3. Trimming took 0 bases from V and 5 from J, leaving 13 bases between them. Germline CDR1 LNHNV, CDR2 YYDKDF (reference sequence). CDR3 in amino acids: CATSREKGEPYGYTF. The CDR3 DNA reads TGTGCCACCAGCAGAGAAAAAGGGGAACCGTATGGCTACACCTTC. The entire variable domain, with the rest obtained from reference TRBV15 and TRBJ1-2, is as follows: DAMVIQNPRYQVTQFGKPVTLSCSQTLNHNVMYWYQQKSSQAPKLLFHYYDKDFNNEADTPDNFQSRRPNTSFCFLDIRSPGLGDTAMYLCATSREKGEPYGYTFGSGTRLTVV.

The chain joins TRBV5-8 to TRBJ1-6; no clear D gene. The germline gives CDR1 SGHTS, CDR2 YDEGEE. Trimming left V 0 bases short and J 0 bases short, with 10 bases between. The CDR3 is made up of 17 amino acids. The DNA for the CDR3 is TGTGCCAGCAGCTTGGAACCGCCTAGCTCCTATAATTCACCCCTCCACTTT. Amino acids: CASSLEPPSSYNSPLHF.

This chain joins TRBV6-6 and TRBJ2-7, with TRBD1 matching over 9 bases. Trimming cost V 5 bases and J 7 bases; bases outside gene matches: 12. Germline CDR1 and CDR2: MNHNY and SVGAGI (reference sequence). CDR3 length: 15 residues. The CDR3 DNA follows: TGTGCCAGCAGTATCTTCCCGGGACAGGGCTATGAGCAGTACTTC. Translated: CASSIFPGQGYEQYF.

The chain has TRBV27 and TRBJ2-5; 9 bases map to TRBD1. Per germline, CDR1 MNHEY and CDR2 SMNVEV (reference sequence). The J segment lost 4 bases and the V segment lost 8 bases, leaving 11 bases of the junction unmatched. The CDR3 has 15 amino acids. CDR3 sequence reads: CASCTGGIIRETQYF. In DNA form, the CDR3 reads TGTGCCAGCTGCACAGGGGGCATCATTAGAGAGACCCAGTACTTC.

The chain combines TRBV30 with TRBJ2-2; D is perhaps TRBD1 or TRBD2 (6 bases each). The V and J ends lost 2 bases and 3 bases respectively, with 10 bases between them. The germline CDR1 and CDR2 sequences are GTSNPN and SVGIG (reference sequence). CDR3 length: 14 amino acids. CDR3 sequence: CAWSRGAHTGELFF. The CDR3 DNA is TGTGCCTGGAGTAGGGGGGCCCACACCGGGGAGCTGTTTTTT.

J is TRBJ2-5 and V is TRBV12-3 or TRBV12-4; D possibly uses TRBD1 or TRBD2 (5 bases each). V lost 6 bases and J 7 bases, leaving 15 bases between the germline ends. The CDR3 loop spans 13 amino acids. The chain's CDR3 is CASSLGPRATQYF. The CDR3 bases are TGTGCCAGCAGCCTGGGACCCAGGGCGACCCAGTACTTC.

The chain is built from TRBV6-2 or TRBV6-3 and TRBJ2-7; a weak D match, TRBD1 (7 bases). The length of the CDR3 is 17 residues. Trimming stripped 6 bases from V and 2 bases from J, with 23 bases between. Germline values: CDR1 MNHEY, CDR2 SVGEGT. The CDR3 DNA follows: TGTGCCAGCAGCCTTCCCGGAGGGGGCCCTATCACCTACGAGCAGTACTTC. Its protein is CASSLPGGGPITYEQYF.

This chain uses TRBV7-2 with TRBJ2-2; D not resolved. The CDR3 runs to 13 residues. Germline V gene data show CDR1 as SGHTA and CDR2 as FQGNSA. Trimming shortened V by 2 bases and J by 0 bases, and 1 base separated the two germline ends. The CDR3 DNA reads TGTGCCAGCAGCTTATCGAACACCGGGGAGCTGTTTTTT. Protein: CASSLSNTGELFF.

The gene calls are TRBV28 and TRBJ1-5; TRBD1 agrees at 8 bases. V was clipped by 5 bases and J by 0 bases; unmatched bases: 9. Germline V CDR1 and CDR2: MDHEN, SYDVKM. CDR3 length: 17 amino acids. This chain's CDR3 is CASSQTGGLISNQPQHF. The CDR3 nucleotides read TGTGCCAGCAGTCAAACAGGGGGTCTCATTAGCAATCAGCCCCAGCATTTT. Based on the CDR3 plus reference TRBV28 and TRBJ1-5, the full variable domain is DVKVTQSSRYLVKRTGEKVFLECVQDMDHENMFWYRQDPGLGLRLIYFSYDVKMKEKGDIPEGYSVSREKKERFSLILESASTNQTSMYLCASSQTGGLISNQPQHFGDGTRLSIL.

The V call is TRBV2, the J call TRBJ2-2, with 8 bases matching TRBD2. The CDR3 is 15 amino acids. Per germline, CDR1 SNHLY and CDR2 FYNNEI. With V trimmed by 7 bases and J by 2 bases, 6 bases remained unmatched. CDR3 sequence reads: CASKAGALNTGELFF. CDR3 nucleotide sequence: TGTGCCAGCAAAGCGGGAGCCCTCAACACCGGGGAGCTGTTTTTT.

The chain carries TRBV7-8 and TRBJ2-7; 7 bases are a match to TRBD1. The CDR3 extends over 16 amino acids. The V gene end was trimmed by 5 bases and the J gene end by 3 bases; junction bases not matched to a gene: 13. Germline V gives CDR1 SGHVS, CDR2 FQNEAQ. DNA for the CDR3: TGTGCCAGCAGCCACCCAAGAACAGGGGATTACTACGAGCAGTACTTC. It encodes CASSHPRTGDYYEQYF.

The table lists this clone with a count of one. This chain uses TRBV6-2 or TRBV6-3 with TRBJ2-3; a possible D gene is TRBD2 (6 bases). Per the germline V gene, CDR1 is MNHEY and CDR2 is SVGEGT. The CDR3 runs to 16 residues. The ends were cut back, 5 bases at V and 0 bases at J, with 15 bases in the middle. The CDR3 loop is CASSTRAGTSTDTQYF. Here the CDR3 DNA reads TGTGCCAGCAGTACTCGCGCCGGGACTAGCACAGATACGCAGTATTTT.

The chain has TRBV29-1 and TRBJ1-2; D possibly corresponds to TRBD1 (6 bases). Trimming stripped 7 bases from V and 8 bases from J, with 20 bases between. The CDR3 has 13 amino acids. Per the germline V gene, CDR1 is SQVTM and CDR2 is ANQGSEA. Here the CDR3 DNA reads TGCAGCGGGGGGGACACCCACCAGGGCGGCTACACCTTC. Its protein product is CSGGDTHQGGYTF.

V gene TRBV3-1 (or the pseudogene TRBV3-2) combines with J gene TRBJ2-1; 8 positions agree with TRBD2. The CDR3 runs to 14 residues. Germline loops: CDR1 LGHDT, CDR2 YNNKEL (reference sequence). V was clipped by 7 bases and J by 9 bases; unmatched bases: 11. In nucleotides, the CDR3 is TGTGCCAGCACCGCGGGAGGCGGGAGTGGTGAGCAGTTCTTC. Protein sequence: CASTAGGGSGEQFF.

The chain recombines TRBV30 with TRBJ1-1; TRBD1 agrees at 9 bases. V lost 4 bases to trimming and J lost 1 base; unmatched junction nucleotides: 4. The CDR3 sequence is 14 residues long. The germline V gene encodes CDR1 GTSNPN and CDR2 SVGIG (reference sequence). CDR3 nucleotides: TGTGCCTGGACAACGGGACAGGGGAACACTGAAGCTTTCTTT. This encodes CAWTTGQGNTEAFF. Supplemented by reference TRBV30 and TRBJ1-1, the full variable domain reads SQTIHQWPATLVQPVGSPLSLECTVEGTSNPNLYWYRQAAGRGLQLLFYSVGIGQISSEVPQNLSASRPQDRQFILSSKKLLLSDSGFYLCAWTTGQGNTEAFFGQGTRLTVV.

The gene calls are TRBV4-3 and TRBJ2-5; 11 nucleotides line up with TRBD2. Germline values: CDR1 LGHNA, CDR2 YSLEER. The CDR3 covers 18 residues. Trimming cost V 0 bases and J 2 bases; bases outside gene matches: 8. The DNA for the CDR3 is TGCGCCAGCAGCCAAGATTCCACTAGCGGGAGTGGTCAAGAGACCCAGTACTTC. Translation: CASSQDSTSGSGQETQYF.

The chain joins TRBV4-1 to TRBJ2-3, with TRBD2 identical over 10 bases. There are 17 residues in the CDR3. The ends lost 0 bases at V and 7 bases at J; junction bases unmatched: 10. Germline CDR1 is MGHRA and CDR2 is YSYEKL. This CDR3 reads CASSQEPPSGSVNTQYF. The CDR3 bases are TGCGCCAGCAGCCAAGAACCTCCTAGCGGGAGTGTAAATACGCAGTATTTT.